This TCR beta chain was captured by sequencing in a study of T cells in Graves' hyperthyroidism and ophthalmopathy. The germline V gene encodes CDR1 SGHRS and CDR2 YFSETQ. There are 16 residues in the CDR3. Trimming shortened V by 0 bases and J by 5 bases, and 12 bases separated the two germline ends. This clonotype has only a few counts. No antigen is known for it. Authors of the study amplified TCR beta CDR3 regions from RNA transcripts. TCR CDR3 underwent first-round RT-PCR with the HTBI primer set. Each CDR3 protein gets one entry after TCRdb re-called the multiplex PCR reads with MiXCR. The sample includes a few hundred thousand distinct CDR3 sequences, roughly 14% of them seen just once. Study-wide results and caveats: Clonotypes that were expanded in thyroid above 0.001 mostly appeared in blood too.

The receptor was derived from a young woman with Graves' hyperthyroidism. The chain joins TRBV5-1 to TRBJ1-6; the D is unclear. What was sequenced was blood. This CDR3 reads CASSLEGPANNSPLHF. The CDR3 DNA follows: TGCGCCAGCAGCTTGGAAGGTCCGGCGAATAATTCACCCCTCCACTTT.